The next 3 T cell receptor beta chains were all read from a single sample in a study of CD8+ T cells in alopecia areata. cDNA serving as the sequencing template came from extracted, reverse transcribed RNA. Using immunoSEQ multiplex PCR, the repertoire was profiled, and TCRdb retains in-frame clones only, with some absent. The data show some 170,000 clones, 67% seen once. Sequenced material: CD8+ T cells sorted from blood, taken at week 0. These receptors all stem from a human donor with alopecia areata.

The gene calls are TRBV6-1 and TRBJ2-3; TRBD1 matches at 7 bases. V trimming: 6 bases; J trimming: 4 bases; junction bases outside the gene matches: 4. The CDR3 is made up of 13 amino acids. Looked up from germline, CDR1 is MNHNS and CDR2 is SASEGT. The CDR3 nucleotides read TGTGCCAGCAGGGACGACAGGGCAGATACGCAGTATTTT. Translation: CASRDDRADTQYF.

The chain uses TRBV4-1 and TRBJ1-2; 8 nucleotides align to TRBD1. V lost 4 bases to trimming and J lost 3 bases; unmatched junction nucleotides: 7. The CDR3 loop spans 15 amino acids. Germline V CDR1 and CDR2: MGHRA, YSYEKL. The CDR3 region is CASSLPTGEHYGYTF. CDR3 coding DNA: TGCGCCAGCAGCCTACCGACAGGGGAGCACTATGGCTACACCTTC.

The chain has TRBV25-1 and TRBJ2-4; tentative D call: TRBD2 (6 bases). CDR1 MGHDK and CDR2 SYGVNS come from the germline V gene. Between the trimmed V and J ends, which lost 2 bases and 0 bases, there was a span of 14 bases. The CDR3 is made up of 17 amino acids. The CDR3, as DNA: TGTGCCAGCAGTGAAGGCGGGGTACGGGAAGCCAAAAACATTCAGTACTTC. As protein: CASSEGGVREAKNIQYF.